These 9 T cell receptor beta chains share one sample of origin, sequenced in a study of response to subunit inactivated influenza vaccine. TCRdb fed the RT-PCR reads into MiXCR, producing one record per CDR3 protein. Of roughly 160,000 distinct CDR3 sequences in the sample, roughly 10% were seen once. The sequences come from non-naive T cells sorted from PBMCs, collected 35 to 45 days after vaccination. These receptors originate from a man aged 50 to 60 who received an inactivated influenza vaccine.

This clonotype was observed at least ten times. The rearrangement joins TRBV4-1 to TRBJ2-3; no clear D gene. Germline CDR1 reads MGHRA; CDR2 reads YSYEKL. This CDR3 is 13 amino acids long. V was clipped by 3 bases and J by 7 bases, with 11 bases between them. For the CDR3, the DNA is TGCGCCAGCAGCCAGATGGACGTGAATACGCAGTATTTT. It yields the protein CASSQMDVNTQYF.

This clonotype was detected a few times. The genes are TRBV18 and TRBJ2-7; 10 bases map to TRBD2. The germline gives CDR1 KGHSH, CDR2 LQKENI. The V and J ends lost 6 bases and 6 bases, in that order; junction bases with no gene match: 11. This CDR3 has 15 amino acids. Here the CDR3 reads CASSPPSGRFVEQYF. The CDR3 DNA is TGTGCCAGCTCCCCCCCTAGCGGGAGATTCGTCGAGCAGTACTTC.

This sequence joins TRBV5-1 and TRBJ2-7, with TRBD1 matching 8 bases. The CDR3 has 15 residues. Germline loops: CDR1 SGHRS, CDR2 YFSETQ. Losses at the gene ends were 5 bases for V and 5 bases for J; bases not matched to a gene: 12. The CDR3 bases are TGCGCCAGCAGAGAGATCGGACAGGGCTTCGACGAGCAGTACTTC. The encoded protein is CASREIGQGFDEQYF.

The rearrangement uses TRBV4-2 and TRBJ2-3, with TRBD2 matching 10 bases. Germline V CDR1 and CDR2: LGHNA, YNFKEQ. The CDR3 runs 17 residues. Unmatched junction bases numbered 4, after V lost 0 bases and J lost 1 base. This chain's CDR3 is CASSQDWTSGRTDTQYF. The CDR3 DNA is TGTGCCAGCAGCCAAGATTGGACTAGCGGCCGCACAGATACGCAGTATTTT.

V is TRBV5-1 and J is TRBJ1-4; D might be TRBD1 (6 bases). This CDR3 comprises 14 residues. From germline, CDR1 is SGHRS and CDR2 YFSETQ. V lost 4 bases, J lost 8 bases, and 15 bases lay in between. The CDR3 nucleotides are TGCGCCAGCAGCATGGGACAAAGGGGCGAAAAACTGTTTTTT. Its translation is CASSMGQRGEKLFF.

This clonotype was counted many times. This chain joins TRBV14 and TRBJ2-5; 7 bases agree with TRBD2. This CDR3 spans 13 amino acids. J lost 0 bases, V lost 10 bases, and 5 bases had no gene match. Germline V CDR1 and CDR2: SGHDN, FVKESK. The DNA of the CDR3 is TGTGCCACCAAAGCGGGAAACCAAGAGACCCAGTACTTC. Encoded protein: CATKAGNQETQYF.

CDR3: CASSGGRDNEQFF. CDR3 nucleotides: TGTGCCAGCTCGGGAGGGCGGGACAATGAGCAGTTCTTC. V gene TRBV6-6 combines with J gene TRBJ2-1; 8 bases line up with TRBD2. Looked up from germline, CDR1 is MNHNY and CDR2 is SVGAGI (reference sequence). V lost 8 bases, J lost 5 bases, and 5 bases stayed unmatched. This CDR3 region has 13 residues.

This clonotype was found many times. The V gene is TRBV20-1, the J gene TRBJ2-5; 9 bases are a match to TRBD2. Per the germline V gene, CDR1 is DFQATT and CDR2 is SNEGSKA (reference sequence). Unmatched junction bases numbered 12, after V lost 5 bases and J lost 5 bases. CDR3 length: 15 amino acids. CDR3 loop: CSAGLGGGAVETQYF. DNA for the CDR3: TGCAGTGCTGGTCTTGGCGGGGGGGCCGTCGAGACCCAGTACTTC.

Many counts were recorded for this clonotype. This chain uses TRBV12-3 or TRBV12-4 with TRBJ2-5, with TRBD2 matching 8 bases. V shed 6 bases, J shed 6 bases, and the junction held 15 bases outside the gene matches. CDR3 length: 16 amino acids. DNA of the CDR3: TGTGCCAGCAGCGGAGAGGCCACTAGCGGTGGAAAGACCCAGTACTTC. Translated, it gives CASSGEATSGGKTQYF.